These 9 T cell receptor beta chains were all obtained from the same sample, sequenced in a study of T cells in Graves' hyperthyroidism and ophthalmopathy. Amplified TCR beta CDR3 regions came from RNA transcripts. A first-round RT-PCR of the TCR CDR3 used the HTBI primer set. Each CDR3 protein is one row after TCRdb ran MiXCR on the multiplex PCR reads. The sample records around 290,000 distinct CDR3 sequences, roughly 14% being singletons. The sample taken for sequencing was blood. These receptors all stem from a woman aged 25-40 years with Graves' hyperthyroidism that later progressed to Graves' ophthalmopathy.

This clonotype occurred many times. The CDR3 protein is CAWATGVRNEQFF. For the CDR3, the DNA is TGTGCCTGGGCGACAGGGGTAAGGAATGAGCAGTTCTTC. The chain carries TRBV30 and TRBJ2-1, with 8 bases fitting TRBD1. In germline, CDR1 is GTSNPN, CDR2 SVGIG (reference sequence). This CDR3 is 13 amino acids long. With 5 bases clipped from V and 7 bases from J, the junction kept 7 bases outside the gene matches.

This clonotype came up many times. The V gene is TRBV7-2, the J gene TRBJ2-5; a weak D match, TRBD2 (5 bases). This CDR3 contains 13 residues. Germline V lookup: CDR1 SGHTA, CDR2 FQGNSA. V dropped 5 bases and J dropped 13 bases, with 20 bases sitting between them. CDR3 DNA: TGTGCCAGCAGCCTAACTGCACAGCGGCATCCGTACTTC. This encodes CASSLTAQRHPYF.

In this sample, this clonotype turned up many times. The chain's CDR3 is CATRGQGGETQYF. For the CDR3, the DNA is TGCGCCACCAGGGGACAGGGCGGAGAGACCCAGTACTTC. The chain links TRBV5-1 to TRBJ2-5; 9 bases match TRBD1. The CDR3 extends over 13 amino acids. Germline V gene sequence: CDR1 SGHRS, CDR2 YFSETQ. V shed 9 bases and J 4 bases; nucleotides not matched to a gene: 7. The full variable domain, its missing parts supplied by reference TRBV5-1 and TRBJ2-5, is KAGVTQTPRYLIKTRGQQVTLSCSPISGHRSVSWYQQTPGQGLQFLFEYFSETQRNKGNFPGRFSGRQFSNSRSEMNVSTLELGDSALYLCATRGQGGETQYFGPGTRLLVL.

This rearrangement joins TRBV14 to TRBJ2-7; D possibly corresponds to TRBD1 (6 bases). Germline V gene lookup returns CDR1 SGHDN and CDR2 FVKESK. Trimming cost V 5 bases and J 6 bases, with 23 bases left between them. The CDR3 consists of 16 residues. CDR3 residues: CASSDRQVRRLSEQYF. The CDR3 DNA reads as TGTGCCAGCAGCGACCGACAGGTTCGACGACTAAGCGAGCAGTACTTC.

This clonotype was picked up many times. The chain links TRBV29-1 to TRBJ2-1; no firm D call. CDR3 length equals 14 residues. The V end was cut by 6 bases, the J end by 0 bases, with 12 bases between. Germline assignment: CDR1 SQVTM and CDR2 ANQGSEA. CDR3 protein: CSVPWGISYNEQFF. The DNA of the CDR3 is TGCAGCGTCCCTTGGGGTATCTCCTACAATGAGCAGTTCTTC.

Notes on this clonotype: This may be a read error, as it is one base from a much larger clone. The chain carries TRBV2 and TRBJ2-1; 11 bases are shared with TRBD2. The DNA end is a closer match to TRBJ2-7, so the J assignment may be wrong. CDR1 and CDR2 from the germline V gene are SNHLY and FYNNEI. The length of the CDR3 is 16 residues. The CDR3 is CASSPTSGRSYNEQYF. CDR3 nucleotide sequence: TGTGCCAGCAGTCCTACTAGCGGGAGATCCTACAATGAGCAGTACTTC.

This clonotype was recorded many times. The V call is TRBV6-2 or TRBV6-3, the J call TRBJ2-3; TRBD2 matches 7 bases. There are 14 residues in the CDR3. Trimming at V came to 6 bases and at J to 2 bases, leaving 5 bases not matched to a gene. CDR1 MNHEY and CDR2 SVGEGT come from the germline V gene. The CDR3 loop reads CASSREGATDTQYF. The CDR3 DNA sequence: TGTGCCAGCAGCAGGGAGGGCGCCACAGATACGCAGTATTTT.

This clonotype has ten or more counts. The rearrangement joins TRBV6-1 to TRBJ2-5; 8 bases are shared with TRBD1. The CDR3 covers 13 residues. J lost 5 bases, V lost 6 bases, and 5 bases had no gene match. Germline CDR1 and CDR2: MNHNS and SASEGT. Here the CDR3 reads CASSWTGKETQYF. DNA of the CDR3: TGTGCCAGCAGCTGGACAGGGAAGGAGACCCAGTACTTC.

This clonotype was observed at least ten times. This chain links TRBV5-4 with TRBJ2-4; 11 nucleotides agree with TRBD2. After removal of 4 bases from V and 5 bases from J, the junction contained 2 bases not matched to a gene. CDR3 length equals 14 residues. Germline V gene sequence: CDR1 SGHNT, CDR2 YYREEE (reference sequence). This CDR3 reads CASSQGLAENIQYF. In DNA form, the CDR3 reads TGTGCCAGCAGCCAGGGACTAGCGGAAAACATTCAGTACTTC.